The clone carrying this T cell receptor beta chain was detected a few times. TCRdb called the 5' RACE reads again in MiXCR, with one record for every CDR3 protein. The sample shows about 400,000 distinct CDR3 sequences, more than 15% of them seen only once. Germline loops: CDR1 SEHNR, CDR2 FQNEAQ (reference sequence). The CDR3 has 14 residues. V was cut by 6 bases and J by 2 bases, with 14 bases left in between. These data are taken from a study of T-cell memory formation after mild COVID-19. The sample comprised PBMCs or a T cell subset sorted from them (not recorded which). This clonotype was sampled from a man aged 18 to 29 who had mild COVID-19 (a few samples of this study predate the infection). Cell type and time point are not known. The V call is TRBV7-9, the J call TRBJ2-7; the D gene could be TRBD1 or TRBD2 (5 bases each). This CDR3 reads CASRPRDGTYEQYF. In DNA form, the CDR3 reads TGTGCCAGCAGACCCAGGGACGGAACCTACGAGCAGTACTTC.